This TCR beta chain was recovered during a study of T cell responses to AZD1222 COVID-19 vaccine. Second-dose recipients at about 4 or about 12 weeks were treated as one pooled group. With regard to this clone: Its specificity is not known.

Generated by immunoSEQ multiplex PCR, the TCRdb table keeps only in-frame clones and is missing some. There are around 140,000 clones in the sample; 75% to 95% occur only once, and approximately 2% lies in the top ten. Study findings and constraints: Seropositive AZD1222 recipients at baseline numbered only 6 or 7. There were mostly white British donors and more females than males, and clonal diversity was possibly underestimated.

V was clipped by 3 bases and J by 4 bases, with 6 bases between them. The CDR3 is made up of 12 amino acids. The germline V gene encodes CDR1 SNHLY and CDR2 FYNNEI. V is TRBV2 and J is TRBJ1-2; the D is unclear. The specimen was peripheral blood, collected 28 days after the second AZD1222 dose. The receptor comes from an adult who received the AZD1222 COVID-19 vaccine. In DNA form, the CDR3 reads TGTGCCAGCAGTGACTACATCTATGGCTACACCTTC. Translation: CASSDYIYGYTF.